The entry that follows covers one T cell receptor beta chain sequence. The record originates from a study of blood T cell repertoires in COVID-19. Study-level information: Some COVID-19 samples were acute and others convalescent; all came from the United States, Italy and Spain.

J lost 0 bases, V lost 5 bases, and 6 bases had no gene match. Germline V lookup: CDR1 SEHNR, CDR2 FQNEAQ (reference sequence). The CDR3 loop spans 18 amino acids. How the authors handled the data: It was from reference gene primer amplification that nucleated cell counts were estimated. This table comes from immunoSEQ multiplex PCR, and its TCRdb copy is limited to in-frame clones, with some not included. D and trimming were read from the DNA, whereas the V and J calls and clone size are those reported in that table. This table has approximately 300,000 clones, roughly 87% appearing once. V gene TRBV7-9 combines with J gene TRBJ2-6; 11 nucleotides agree with TRBD1. The TCR was taken from a woman in her forties or fifties who had recovered from COVID-19. The sequencing input was peripheral blood. The CDR3 sequence is CASSLPGQGVSGANVLTF. The CDR3 DNA reads as TGTGCCAGCAGCCTTCCGGGACAGGGGGTCTCTGGGGCCAACGTCCTGACTTTC. Based on the CDR3 plus reference TRBV7-9 and TRBJ2-6, the full variable domain is DTGVSQNPRHKITKRGQNVTFRCDPISEHNRLYWYRQTLGQGPEFLTYFQNEAQLEKSRLLSDRFSAERPKGSFSTLEIQRTEQGDSAMYLCASSLPGQGVSGANVLTFGAGSRLTVL.